This T cell receptor beta chain came from a study of blood T cells in healthy people across ages (dated by TCRdb to the mid-2010s). Turning to the overall study: In model experiments, template switching captured roughly one uniquely barcoded TCR beta cDNA molecule for every two T cells. Donors were grouped into four age groups: young (average 16 years), middle-aged (39), aged (about 60) and long-lived (about 89). Using the same blood draw, the study looked at two additional independent replicas of 1 million unique cDNA reads for two donors, one aged 18 to 30 and the other aged 80 or older. The study measured age-related changes in TCR beta repertoire diversity using deep sequencing normalized with unique cDNA molecular identifiers. To avoid experimental bias, donors of different ages were randomly spread across the sequencing lanes. Study-wide conclusions, independent of this receptor: Donor CMV infection status was unknown, potentially confounding age-related changes in expanded clonotypes. Since profiling was done on bulk unsorted PBMCs, naive and antigen-experienced compartments could not be conclusively compared. The percentage of naive T cells measured by flow cytometry correlated strongly with observed TCR beta diversity. Total diversity estimates from one million sequenced T cells were considered lower bounds and underestimates. Compared with the aged group, the long-lived group had more naive CD4+ T cells, fewer expanded clones and increased TCR diversity, a pattern suggesting age selection. As age increased, observed TCR beta diversity per million T cells dropped in a roughly linear way, and a significant reduction was already evident by age 40.

Libraries were prepared through 5' RACE. The run used an Illumina HiSeq 2500. A second PCR of roughly 6 to 11 cycles was run with a J-beta primer mix and a sample-barcoded 5' primer. A template-switch 5' adaptor carrying 12 random nucleotides introduced a unique molecular identifier onto each TCR beta cDNA molecule. Each sample yielded at least 2.5 million CDR3-containing paired-end reads. All of the RNA was converted into first-strand cDNA using the Mint cDNA synthesis kit, with a TRBC-specific oligonucleotide serving as the primer. Following uracil-DNA glycosylase treatment, a first 18-cycle PCR with universal primers M1SS and BC2_uni_R was performed on all cDNA. In the original analysis: Normalization of each sample was performed by random selection of 1 million high-quality reads, each carrying a distinct molecular identifier. Instead of being binned into consensus sequences, reads with shared molecular identifiers were discarded. CDR3 identification, clonotype clustering and error correction used MiTCR with a Q25 quality threshold and the strictest error-elimination algorithm. A nonparametric unseen species model with Euler transformation was used to estimate a lower bound on total TCR beta diversity. TCRdb's own reprocessing of the public reads used fastp at Q25 and MiXCR and kept productive beta chains. Entries are consolidated by CDR3 protein sequence, retaining the most common genes and DNA. Clone size and V and J calls follow TCRdb, not the original study. In all, the sample holds hundreds of thousands of distinct CDR3 sequences, and roughly 50% of those were seen once. The leading ten clones occupy around 20% of the sample.

The donors were about 40 Caucasian individuals from Russia, aged roughly 6 to 100 years, who were systemically healthy. Around 10 milliliters of peripheral blood were collected from each donor into EDTA-treated Vacutainer tubes. Ficoll-Paque density-gradient centrifugation was used to isolate PBMCs, with at least 7 million per sample. Total RNA was extracted from PBMCs with Trizol reagent, with at least 6 micrograms obtained per sample. The percentages of naive CD45RAhigh/CD27high T cells were determined by flow cytometry on a PBMC aliquot from every donor. This clonotype was observed a handful of times. Its antigen specificity is not known. No base-level quality is on record; no much larger clone is a single base apart. The CDR3 sequence holds 13 residues, the cysteine and phenylalanine included. CDR3 DNA only is kept here, 39 bases in frame from base 1. V is reduced by 9 bases and J by 2 bases, leaving a spacing of 14 bases between them.

This TCR came from a man aged 25 to 40 in good health. The sequencing input was blood. The sequence links TRBV12-3 or TRBV12-4 to TRBJ2-7, with the D segment identity uncertain. The CDR3 protein: CASATHPPYEQYF. The DNA sequence is TGTGCCAGTGCGACGCACCCGCCCTACGAGCAGTACTTC.